These T cell receptor beta chains were read from a single sample in a study of blood T cell repertoires in COVID-19. Method: immunoSEQ multiplex PCR; TCRdb's copy keeps in-frame clones and lacks some. This sample has under 350,000 clones, with over 75% found just once. The specimen was peripheral blood. The receptor set was obtained from a human donor in a cohort sampled during active COVID-19. Both conserved end residues are part of each CDR3. The order of the fields is J gene, D gene, CDR3 length, clone size, V gene, CDR3 DNA, CDR3 protein. The D gene is left open where the match is weak. Clone size appears in some rows only: once, few, many, or a class for an expanded clone.

TRBJ1-1 | NA | 14 | NA | TRBV6-6 | TGTGCCAGCAGTTTTTTACAGGGAGGGGCTGAAGCTTTCTTT | CASSFLQGGAEAFF
TRBJ1-1 | NA | 13 | NA | TRBV4-1 | TGCGCCAGCAGCCAAGCGTTGGGGCCCATAGCTTTCTTT | CASSQALGPIAFF
TRBJ2-3 | TRBD2 | 15 | NA | TRBV5-1 | TGCGCCAGCAGCCTGAGGGGACTAGTCCAAGATACGCAGTATTTT | CASSLRGLVQDTQYF
TRBJ2-1 | TRBD2 | 15 | NA | TRBV9 | TGTGCCAGCAGCGTAGGCATAGCGGGAGGGCATGAGCAGTTCTTC | CASSVGIAGGHEQFF
TRBJ1-1 | NA | 13 | NA | TRBV11-3 | TGTGCCAGCAGCTTAGGACTGTTAGAGGAAGCTTTCTTT | CASSLGLLEEAFF
TRBJ2-1 | TRBD2 | 19 | NA | TRBV15 | TGTGCCACCGCGAAAGGGCAGCTAGTCGGGGCGGGAGTCTACAATGAGCAGTTCTTC | CATAKGQLVGAGVYNEQFF
TRBJ2-7 | TRBD2 | 15 | NA | TRBV12-5 | TGTGCTAGTGGCATTAGCGGGAGCATCTCCTACGAGCAGTACTTC | CASGISGSISYEQYF
TRBJ1-5 | NA | 15 | NA | TRBV19 | TGTGCCAGTAGGAGCGGGGGGCATAGCAATCAGCCCCAGCATTTT | CASRSGGHSNQPQHF
TRBJ2-7 | NA | 14 | NA | TRBV7-2 | TGTGCCAGCAGCCCGCGGGTAACCACCTACGAGCAGTACTTC | CASSPRVTTYEQYF
TRBJ1-1 | TRBD1 | 17 | NA | TRBV3-1/TRBV3-2 | TGTGCCAGCAGCCATTCTGGACAGGGGGCGTGGGGCACTGAAGCTTTCTTT | CASSHSGQGAWGTEAFF
TRBJ1-1 | TRBD1 | 16 | NA | TRBV19 | TGTGCCAGTAGTACCCCCCCGTCGACAGGGACCGGTGAAGCTTTCTTT | CASSTPPSTGTGEAFF
TRBJ2-2 | NA | 13 | NA | TRBV11-2 | TGTGCCAGCAGTTCAGGGGAAACCGGGGAGCTGTTTTTT | CASSSGETGELFF
TRBJ1-1 | NA | 15 | NA | TRBV28 | TGTGCCAGCAGTTTAAAATACGGGGGATGGACTGAAGCTTTCTTT | CASSLKYGGWTEAFF
TRBJ2-5 | NA | 11 | NA | TRBV20-1 | TGCAGTGCTAGAGATATGGAGACCCAGTACTTC | CSARDMETQYF
TRBJ1-2 | NA | 16 | NA | TRBV3-1/TRBV3-2 | TGTGCCAGCAGCCAAGTCTTCCTAGATTCGAACTATGGCTACACCTTC | CASSQVFLDSNYGYTF
TRBJ2-1 | NA | 12 | NA | TRBV3-1/TRBV3-2 | TGTGCCAGCAGCCAGACGGGCAATGAGCAGTTCTTC | CASSQTGNEQFF
TRBJ2-5 | NA | 13 | many | TRBV5-6 | TGTGCCAGCGGACGGGACTCCCAAGAGACCCAGTACTTC | CASGRDSQETQYF
TRBJ2-1 | NA | 16 | NA | TRBV4-3 | TGCGCCTCCACCCGAGGGGGCGCGGGAGGCTACAATGAGCAGTTCTTC | CASTRGGAGGYNEQFF
TRBJ1-5 | NA | 15 | NA | TRBV10-2 | TGCGCCAGCAGTGATGCTAACAGGATCAATCAGCCCCAGCATTTT | CASSDANRINQPQHF
TRBJ2-3 | NA | 15 | NA | TRBV9 | TGTGCCAGCAGCGTAGCCGGCGGAATCACAGATACGCAGTATTTT | CASSVAGGITDTQYF
TRBJ1-3 | NA | 15 | NA | TRBV25-1 | TGTGCCAGCAGACCGGCAGGGACATCTGGAAACACCATATATTTT | CASRPAGTSGNTIYF
TRBJ2-7 | NA | 16 | NA | TRBV3-1/TRBV3-2 | TGTGCCAGCAGCCCTAGACCGGGACTTAGGAGGAACGAGCAGTACTTC | CASSPRPGLRRNEQYF
TRBJ1-1 | TRBD1 | 14 | once | TRBV11-2 | TGTGCCAGCAGTAAGACAGGGGCGGGCACTGAAGCTTTCTTT | CASSKTGAGTEAFF
TRBJ2-7 | NA | 13 | NA | TRBV28 | TGTGCCAGCAGTTCAGGGTCCCTTGGGGAGCAGTACTTC | CASSSGSLGEQYF
TRBJ2-7 | TRBD2 | 16 | NA | TRBV20-1 | TGCAGTGCTAGTTTGAGCGGGAGGGTTCTTACCTACGAGCAGTACTTC | CSASLSGRVLTYEQYF
TRBJ2-7 | TRBD2 | 15 | NA | TRBV27 | TGTGCCAGCTCCACCTACTCTGGGGCGGGAGACGAGCAGTACTTC | CASSTYSGAGDEQYF
TRBJ2-7 | NA | 13 | NA | TRBV3-1/TRBV3-2 | TGTGCCAGCAGCCTGGGACAATCCTACGAGCAGTACTTC | CASSLGQSYEQYF
TRBJ1-6 | NA | 16 | NA | TRBV7-9 | TGTGCCAGCAGCCCACTGACGCTAACTATCAATTCACCCCTCCACTTT | CASSPLTLTINSPLHF
TRBJ1-1 | NA | 11 | NA | TRBV3-1/TRBV3-2 | TGTGCCAGCAGCCAAGCCTCGGTAGCTTTCTTT | CASSQASVAFF
TRBJ2-1 | TRBD2 | 15 | NA | TRBV19 | TGTGCCAGTAGTTCGACTAGCGGGGCTTCAGCGAAGCAGTTCTTC | CASSSTSGASAKQFF
TRBJ2-5 | NA | 17 | NA | TRBV27 | TGTGCCTCCCAGCAATTCTCCCCTTCGCAGGGCCGAGAGACCCAGTACTTC | CASQQFSPSQGRETQYF
TRBJ1-2 | NA | 14 | NA | TRBV6-5 | TGTGCCAGCAGCCTCAATGGGCGCAGGGATGGCTACACCTTC | CASSLNGRRDGYTF
TRBJ2-5 | TRBD1 | 14 | NA | TRBV6-4 | TGTGCCAGCAGGGAGGGGACAGGCTGGGAGACCCAGTACTTC | CASREGTGWETQYF
TRBJ1-1 | NA | 13 | NA | TRBV5-1 | TGCGCCAGCAGCTGGGGAGGTAACACTGAAGCTTTCTTT | CASSWGGNTEAFF
TRBJ1-1 | NA | 15 | NA | TRBV9 | TGTGCCAGCAGCGTAGGGGGCAGGCTGAACACTGAAGCTTTCTTT | CASSVGGRLNTEAFF
TRBJ2-1 | NA | 16 | NA | TRBV29-1 | TGCAGCGTTGGGAGCGGAGGGGCTATTTCCTACAATGAGCAGTTCTTC | CSVGSGGAISYNEQFF
TRBJ2-5 | TRBD1 | 15 | NA | TRBV7-6 | TGTGCCAGCAGCTTGGGACAGGGAGGTTATGAGACCCAGTACTTC | CASSLGQGGYETQYF
TRBJ2-1 | TRBD2 | 14 | NA | TRBV7-3 | TGTGCCAGCTCTTCGGGAGGTCTGTACAATGAGCAGTTCTTC | CASSSGGLYNEQFF
TRBJ1-3 | NA | 16 | NA | TRBV4-1 | TGCGCCAGCAGCCAAGTCTTTGGGCCGTCTGGAAACACCATATATTTT | CASSQVFGPSGNTIYF
TRBJ2-7 | NA | 12 | NA | TRBV11-2 | TGTGCCAGCAGCTTAGACCCCGGCGAGCAGTACTTC | CASSLDPGEQYF
TRBJ2-1 | TRBD2 | 16 | NA | TRBV9 | TGTGCCAGCAGCGTAGGGGGACTAGCGGGATACAATGAGCAGTTCTTC | CASSVGGLAGYNEQFF
TRBJ1-1 | TRBD1 | 15 | NA | TRBV3-1/TRBV3-2 | TGTGCCAGCAGCGCCCCAGGGGGCGGCGGCACTGAAGCTTTCTTT | CASSAPGGGGTEAFF
TRBJ2-6 | TRBD1 | 16 | NA | TRBV5-1 | TGCGCCAGCAGCCGAGACAGGGTCTCTGGGGCCAACGTCCTGACTTTC | CASSRDRVSGANVLTF
TRBJ1-1 | NA | 12 | NA | TRBV5-4 | TGTGCCAGCAGCCCTCGGAACACTGAAGCTTTCTTT | CASSPRNTEAFF
TRBJ1-1 | NA | 13 | NA | TRBV12-3/TRBV12-4 | TGTGCCAGCAGTTTTAGTGCCCACACTGAAGCTTTCTTT | CASSFSAHTEAFF
TRBJ2-5 | TRBD2 | 17 | few | TRBV3-1/TRBV3-2 | TGTGCCAGCAGCCAATCCGGACTAGCGGGACTACGGGGGATCCAGTACTTC | CASSQSGLAGLRGIQYF
TRBJ1-2 | NA | 13 | NA | TRBV5-8 | TGTGCCAGCAGCTTGAGCCCTAACTATGGCTACACCTTC | CASSLSPNYGYTF
TRBJ2-2 | TRBD2 | 14 | NA | TRBV7-2 | TGTGCCAGCAGCCCAATAGCGGGAGGCGGGGAGCTGTTTTTT | CASSPIAGGGELFF
TRBJ1-2 | NA | 13 | NA | TRBV6-6 | TGTGCCAGCAGTTACCCAGGGAGGTATGGCTACACCTTC | CASSYPGRYGYTF
TRBJ2-1 | TRBD2 | 16 | once | TRBV3-1/TRBV3-2 | TGTGCCAGCAGCCTATCCAGTAGCGGGAGACACAATGAGCAGTTCTTC | CASSLSSSGRHNEQFF
TRBJ2-2 | TRBD1 | 14 | few | TRBV9 | TGTGCCAGCAGCGTGGGACAGCCCACCGGGGAGCTGTTTTTT | CASSVGQPTGELFF
TRBJ1-6 | TRBD1 | 14 | NA | TRBV19 | TGTGCCAGTAGCGACAGGGGGCATCGATCACCCCTCCACTTT | CASSDRGHRSPLHF
TRBJ2-7 | TRBD2 | 15 | NA | TRBV28 | TGTGCCAGCAGGGGGCTAGCGGCAAGAATCTACGAGCAGTACTTC | CASRGLAARIYEQYF
TRBJ2-3 | TRBD2 | 15 | NA | TRBV28 | TGTGCCAGCAGATTTAGCGGGAGGGGCACAGATACGCAGTATTTT | CASRFSGRGTDTQYF
TRBJ2-4 | NA | 16 | NA | TRBV4-2 | TGTGCCAGCAGCCAAGATCGGGGGAGCAACAAAAACATTCAGTACTTC | CASSQDRGSNKNIQYF
TRBJ2-5 | NA | 14 | NA | TRBV5-1 | TGCGCCAGCAGCCCTCGCGGAAGCCAAGAGACCCAGTACTTC | CASSPRGSQETQYF
TRBJ2-7 | NA | 14 | once | TRBV11-2 | TGTGCCAGCAGCCAGGCGGGAAATAGCTACGAGCAGTACTTC | CASSQAGNSYEQYF
TRBJ2-6 | NA | 14 | NA | TRBV29-1 | TGCAGCGCCCTTCAGGGTGGTGGGGCCAACGTCCTGACTTTC | CSALQGGGANVLTF
TRBJ1-4 | NA | 15 | once | TRBV7-9 | TGTGCCAGCAGCCCGGGCGGGCGAGGGAATGAAAAACTGTTTTTT | CASSPGGRGNEKLFF